These 26 T cell receptor beta chains share one sample of origin, sequenced in a study of blood T cell repertoires in COVID-19. Profiling relied on immunoSEQ multiplex PCR, and the TCRdb table lists in-frame clones only, not all of them. The table includes 300,000 to 450,000 clones, approximately 89% detected once. Sequenced input: peripheral blood. Every receptor here comes from a woman aged 60 to 75 with COVID-19, enrolled during active disease.

The CDR3 DNA sequence: TGTGCCAGTAGTATAGGGGACAAAACTTTCTTT. It encodes CASSIGDKTFF. This chain uses TRBV19 with TRBJ1-1, with D possibly TRBD1 on 6 matching bases. The germline V and J ends were trimmed by 1 base and 12 bases, with 9 bases remaining between them. Germline CDR1 is LNHDA and CDR2 is SQIVND (reference sequence). This CDR3 spans 11 amino acids.

J is TRBJ1-1 and V is TRBV5-6; tentative D call: TRBD1 (6 bases). V dropped 0 bases and J dropped 0 bases, with 12 bases sitting between them. This CDR3 contains 16 residues. Germline loops: CDR1 SGHDT, CDR2 YYEEEE. CDR3 in DNA: TGTGCCAGCAGCTTGGGGGTCCAGGGGCTGAACACTGAAGCTTTCTTT. Its translation is CASSLGVQGLNTEAFF.

Remarks on this clone: The junction and the germline gene differ at one end; a read error may be behind it. This chain uses TRBV7-9 with TRBJ1-1, with D unresolved. Germline V CDR1 and CDR2: SEHNR, FQNEAQ (reference sequence). This CDR3 has 13 amino acids. CDR3 region: CASSKAEVFETFF. The CDR3 DNA sequence: TGTGCCAGCAGCAAGGCAGAGGTGTTTGAAACTTTCTTT.

The chain employs TRBV5-1 and TRBJ1-1; D not resolved. The CDR3 spans 14 residues. The V gene's germline CDR1 is SGHRS and CDR2 YFSETQ. V lost 0 bases to trimming and J lost 0 bases, with 6 bases between them. In nucleotides, the CDR3 is TGCGCCAGCAGCTTGGGAGGAATGAACACTGAAGCTTTCTTT. The encoded protein is CASSLGGMNTEAFF.

The CDR3 here is CASSFLSGGNTDTQYF. DNA for the CDR3: TGTGCCAGCAGCTTCCTATCAGGGGGGAACACAGATACGCAGTATTTT. The rearrangement uses TRBV7-2 and TRBJ2-3; a possible D gene is TRBD1 (7 bases). This CDR3 has 16 residues. Germline values: CDR1 SGHTA, CDR2 FQGNSA. The V and J ends lost 3 bases and 2 bases respectively, with 15 bases between them.

The chain combines TRBV3-1 (or the pseudogene TRBV3-2) with TRBJ1-4; perhaps TRBD1 as D (6 bases). V was trimmed by 6 bases and J by 8 bases, leaving 13 bases between them. The CDR3 length is 13 residues. Germline V CDR1 and CDR2: LGHDT, YNNKEL (reference sequence). CDR3 nucleotides: TGTGCCAGCAGGGGGGACACGGGGGAAAAACTGTTTTTT. Translating gives CASRGDTGEKLFF.

A note on this clone: It is likely a read error: a sequence one base away is far more abundant. The chain joins TRBV6-6 to TRBJ1-3; D possibly corresponds to TRBD1 (5 bases). The germline V and J ends were trimmed by 6 bases and 0 bases, with 9 bases remaining between them. There are 14 residues in the CDR3. The germline CDR1 and CDR2 sequences are MNHNY and SVGAGI (reference sequence). CDR3 sequence reads: CASRWGDSGNTIYF. In DNA, the CDR3 is TGTGCCAGCAGGTGGGGGGACTCTGGAAACACCATATATTTT.

This clone was detected only once. CDR3 protein: CASSLTVNYGYTF. The DNA of the CDR3 is TGTGCCAGCAGCCTAACAGTTAACTATGGCTACACCTTC. The chain joins TRBV3-1 (or the pseudogene TRBV3-2) to TRBJ1-2; no definite D call. The V gene lost 4 bases and the J gene lost 1 base, with 7 bases spanning the gap. Germline CDR1 is LGHDT and CDR2 is YNNKEL (reference sequence). The length of the CDR3 is 13 residues.

This chain links TRBV5-1 with TRBJ2-5; tentative D call: TRBD1 (6 bases). V dropped 0 bases and J dropped 5 bases, with 11 bases sitting between them. Per the germline V gene, CDR1 is SGHRS and CDR2 is YFSETQ. CDR3 length: 14 residues. The CDR3 DNA is TGCGCCAGCAGCTTGGACAGGGCCTTGGAGACCCAGTACTTC. Amino acid sequence: CASSLDRALETQYF.

The V and J genes are TRBV7-8 and TRBJ2-5; possibly TRBD2 for D (7 bases). With 4 bases removed from V and 2 bases from J, the gap between germline ends came to 17 bases. CDR1 is SGHVS and CDR2 is FQNEAQ in the germline V gene. The CDR3 is made up of 16 amino acids. CDR3 residues: CASSWGGQQAQETQYF. CDR3 sequence (DNA): TGTGCCAGCAGCTGGGGGGGACAACAGGCACAAGAGACCCAGTACTTC. Looking up the rest from reference TRBV7-8 and TRBJ2-5 gives the full variable domain: GAGVSQSPRYKVAKRGQDVALRCDPISGHVSLFWYQQALGQGPEFLTYFQNEAQLDKSGLPSDRFFAERPEGSVSTLKIQRTQQEDSAVYLCASSWGGQQAQETQYFGPGTRLLVL.

This clone has only one observation. The rearrangement uses TRBV6-5 and TRBJ1-2; D is ambiguous. CDR3 size: 13 residues. The germline gives CDR1 MNHEY, CDR2 SVGAGI. The V and J ends lost 5 bases and 3 bases respectively, with 10 bases between them. The CDR3 DNA reads TGTGCCAGCAGTCCACATATGGACTATGGCTACACCTTC. Its protein product is CASSPHMDYGYTF.

This clone occurred a few times. The chain recombines TRBV19 with TRBJ2-1; possible D gene TRBD1, 6 bases. This CDR3 has 15 residues. V lost 4 bases and J 3 bases, leaving 13 bases between the germline ends. The germline gives CDR1 LNHDA, CDR2 SQIVND (reference sequence). CDR3 sequence (DNA): TGTGCCAGTAGTAGAGGACAGTATAACTACAATGAGCAGTTCTTC. Translated: CASSRGQYNYNEQFF.

The chain combines TRBV5-5 with TRBJ2-2, with 9 positions matching TRBD1. Germline CDR1 is SGHKS and CDR2 is YYEKEE (reference sequence). With V trimmed by 3 bases and J by 4 bases, 7 bases remained unmatched. The CDR3 extends over 16 amino acids. The CDR3 sequence: CASSSGQGFVTGELFF. DNA of the CDR3: TGTGCCAGCAGCTCCGGACAGGGGTTTGTCACCGGGGAGCTGTTTTTT.

CDR3 nucleotides: TGTGCCAGCAGTTACTCGGGCATTTCTGGGGCCAACGTCCTGACTTTC. Its protein is CASSYSGISGANVLTF. V and J are TRBV6-5 and TRBJ2-6; no clear D gene. CDR3 size: 16 residues. V was cut by 0 bases and J by 1 base, with 7 bases left in between. The germline V gene encodes CDR1 MNHEY and CDR2 SVGAGI.

This clone was picked up a small number of times. The CDR3 reads CASSPHKNTEAFF. For the CDR3, the DNA is TGTGCCAGCTCACCACACAAGAACACTGAAGCTTTCTTT. This chain uses TRBV18 with TRBJ1-1; D gene uncertain. Between the trimmed V and J ends, which lost 1 base and 1 base, there was a span of 4 bases. CDR1 and CDR2 from the germline V gene are KGHSH and LQKENI. The CDR3 runs to 13 residues.

This chain uses TRBV5-1 with TRBJ2-5; TRBD2 matches 10 bases. The V gene end was trimmed by 2 bases and the J gene end by 2 bases; junction bases not matched to a gene: 3. This CDR3 has 15 residues. The germline V gene has CDR1 SGHRS and CDR2 YFSETQ. The CDR3 reads CASSLLTSGQETQYF. The CDR3 region has the DNA TGCGCCAGCAGCTTATTGACTAGCGGGCAAGAGACCCAGTACTTC.

The chain couples TRBV10-3 to TRBJ2-7; D unclear. Germline V gene data show CDR1 as ENHRY and CDR2 as SYGVKD. The CDR3 totals 14 residues. The V and J ends lost 8 bases and 4 bases respectively, with 18 bases between them. CDR3 nucleotide sequence: TGTGCCATCGGCCGGGTCTTCCCACCTTACGAGCAGTACTTC. Translating gives CAIGRVFPPYEQYF.

This chain joins TRBV27 and TRBJ2-5; 11 bases align to TRBD2. V was pared by 5 bases and J by 2 bases, with 10 bases of the junction left unmatched. CDR3 length: 17 amino acids. Germline lookup yields CDR1 MNHEY and CDR2 SMNVEV (reference sequence). This CDR3 is CASSPLTSGDSQETQYF. For the CDR3, the DNA is TGTGCCAGCAGTCCCTTGACTAGCGGGGACTCACAAGAGACCCAGTACTTC.

The chain combines TRBV11-3 with TRBJ2-1; a possible D gene is TRBD1 (5 bases). The CDR3 is 15 residues long. Per the germline V gene, CDR1 is SGHNT and CDR2 is YENEEA. V was pared by 1 base and J by 6 bases, with 13 bases between. The CDR3 DNA reads TGTGCCAGCAGCTTAGGAGCAGGGTCCGGCAATGAGCAGTTCTTC. Its protein is CASSLGAGSGNEQFF.

J is TRBJ2-1 and V is TRBV5-8; TRBD2 agrees at 11 bases. From germline, CDR1 is SGHTS and CDR2 YDEGEE. V lost 1 base, J lost 7 bases, and 7 bases stayed unmatched. This CDR3 is built from 16 residues. Here the CDR3 reads CASSLKRLAGTNEQFF. The CDR3 bases are TGTGCCAGCAGCTTGAAACGACTAGCGGGGACGAATGAGCAGTTCTTC.

The chain couples TRBV7-2 to TRBJ2-7, with 10 bases aligning to TRBD1. The CDR3 contains 15 residues. The junction had 4 bases not matched to a gene; V was cut back by 2 bases and J by 3 bases. Per germline, CDR1 SGHTA and CDR2 FQGNSA. The CDR3 DNA reads TGTGCCAGCAGCTTATCCGGGACAGGGGTCTACGAGCAGTACTTC. Its protein product is CASSLSGTGVYEQYF.

The rearrangement links TRBV10-3 to TRBJ1-2, with a tentative D call TRBD1 (6 bases). Germline loops: CDR1 ENHRY, CDR2 SYGVKD. The CDR3 spans 12 residues. V dropped 5 bases and J dropped 4 bases, with 8 bases sitting between them. The CDR3 loop reads CAISSGVYGYTF. In DNA, the CDR3 is TGTGCCATCAGTTCAGGGGTCTATGGCTACACCTTC.

This clone came up a few times. The sample carries other DNA sequences with the same CDR3. The rearrangement joins TRBV12-3 or TRBV12-4 to TRBJ1-2, with unresolved D. With 1 base removed from V and 4 bases from J, the gap between germline ends came to 7 bases. The CDR3 consists of 13 residues. The DNA of the CDR3 is TGTGCCAGCAGTTTAGGTGGCGGCTATGGCTACACCTTC. The encoded protein is CASSLGGGYGYTF.

The chain links TRBV21-1 to TRBJ2-1; the table calls TRBD2, which could not be checked here. TRBV21-1 is listed as a pseudogene. CDR3 length equals 16 residues. The CDR3 DNA reads TGTGCCAGCAGCAAAGGGAGCGGGTTAGCCTACAATGAGCAGTTCTTC. It translates to CASSKGSGLAYNEQFF.

The chain joins TRBV15 to TRBJ1-5; possibly TRBD1 for D (6 bases). Germline CDR1 reads LNHNV; CDR2 reads YYDKDF (reference sequence). V lost 1 base and J 3 bases, leaving 13 bases between the germline ends. The length of the CDR3 is 16 residues. Here the CDR3 DNA reads TGTGCCACCAGCAGAGCCTTAGACAGGCCCAATCAGCCCCAGCATTTT. It encodes CATSRALDRPNQPQHF.

This chain joins TRBV5-1 and TRBJ2-4; perhaps TRBD1 as D (6 bases). This CDR3 spans 13 amino acids. V lost 2 bases, J lost 4 bases, and 7 bases lay in between. Germline CDR1 is SGHRS and CDR2 is YFSETQ. DNA of the CDR3: TGCGCCAGCAGCTTAGGACAGAAAAACATTCAGTACTTC. As protein: CASSLGQKNIQYF.